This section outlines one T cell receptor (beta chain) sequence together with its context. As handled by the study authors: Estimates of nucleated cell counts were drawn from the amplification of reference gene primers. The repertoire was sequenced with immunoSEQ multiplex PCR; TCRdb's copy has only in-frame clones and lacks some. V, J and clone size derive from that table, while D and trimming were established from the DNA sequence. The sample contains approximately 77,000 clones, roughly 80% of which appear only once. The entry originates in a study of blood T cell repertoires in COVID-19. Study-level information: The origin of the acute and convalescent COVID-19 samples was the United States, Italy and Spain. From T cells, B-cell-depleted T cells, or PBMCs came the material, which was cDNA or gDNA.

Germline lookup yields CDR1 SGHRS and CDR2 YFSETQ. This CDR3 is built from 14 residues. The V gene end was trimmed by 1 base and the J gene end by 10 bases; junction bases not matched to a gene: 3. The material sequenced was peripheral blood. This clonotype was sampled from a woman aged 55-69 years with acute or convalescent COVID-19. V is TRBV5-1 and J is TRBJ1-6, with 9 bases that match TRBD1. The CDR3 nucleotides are TGCGCCAGCAGCTTGAGACAGGGGGGCTCACCCCTCCACTTT. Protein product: CASSLRQGGSPLHF. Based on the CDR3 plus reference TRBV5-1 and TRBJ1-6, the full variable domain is KAGVTQTPRYLIKTRGQQVTLSCSPISGHRSVSWYQQTPGQGLQFLFEYFSETQRNKGNFPGRFSGRQFSNSRSEMNVSTLELGDSALYLCASSLRQGGSPLHFGNGTRLTVT.